This record covers a single TCR beta chain. Its antigen is unidentified. This entry belongs to a study of T cell repertoires in cytomegalovirus infection. Study-wide background: Public TCR beta signatures marked donors with CMV infection and the matching HLA.

One entry per CDR3 protein, called by TCRdb with MiXCR from the reads. The sample contains more than 500,000 distinct CDR3 sequences, approximately 17% of which appear only once. Notes on the study in general: Individuals carrying CMV plus the relevant HLA were identified by cumulative frequency of public TCR beta families. Dominating the ex vivo response were TCR beta clonotypes that were CMV-specific and HLA-C-restricted.

This receptor was obtained from a human donor in good health (CMV status not recorded). Some clones in this sample may be carry-over from other donors' samples. The sequencing input was CD8+ T cells from PBMCs.

The CDR3, as DNA: TGCAGTGCTAGAGTGGCGGGAGAGACCTACAATGAGCAGTTCTTC. It translates to CSARVAGETYNEQFF. The chain combines TRBV20-1 with TRBJ2-1, with 7 bases aligning to TRBD2. The CDR3 is made up of 15 amino acids. In germline, CDR1 is DFQATT, CDR2 SNEGSKA (reference sequence). V shed 1 base, J shed 2 bases, and the junction held 5 bases outside the gene matches.